This TCR beta chain stems from a study of radiotherapy plus CTLA-4 blockade in lung cancer. V lost 4 bases and J lost 3, with 9 bases in between. Germline CDR1 is GTSNPN and CDR2 is SVGIG (reference sequence). This CDR3 has 12 residues. TCRdb keeps only in-frame clones here, not all; method: immunoSEQ multiplex PCR. Of 85,000 to 120,000 clones in the sample, approximately 81% were seen once. This sequence was found in a human donor with non-small cell lung cancer that progressed on radiotherapy plus ipilimumab. Some clones in this sample may be carry-over from other donors' samples. This sample comprised peripheral blood, obtained from a patient treated with radiotherapy plus ipilimumab. The chain couples TRBV30 to TRBJ1-2; no definite D call. CDR3 coding DNA: TGTGCCTGGAATAAGGGCGACTATGGCTACACCTTC. This encodes CAWNKGDYGYTF.